These T cell receptor beta chains were read from a single sample in a study of identical twins. TCRdb reprocessed the 5' RACE reads via MiXCR and lists one record per CDR3 protein. The profile shows just under 650,000 distinct CDR3 sequences, less than 9% of them singletons. The same data also contributed to another study, on yellow fever vaccine responses in identical twins.

The material sequenced was PBMCs. The receptors were sampled from a woman aged 18-29 years in good health. The CDR3 runs from the conserved cysteine through the conserved F or W. A D gene is named only where the DNA matches it firmly. A row's size may be missing; if present it is once, few, many or a size class.

J gene | D gene | clone size | V gene | CDR3 protein | CDR3 DNA
TRBJ2-7 | TRBD1 | few | TRBV27 | CASSLVPPGQVTHEQYF | TGTGCCAGCAGTTTAGTGCCCCCAGGACAGGTTACACACGAGCAGTACTTC
TRBJ2-1 | NA | many | TRBV7-9 | CASSLQEGFEQFF | TGTGCCAGCAGCTTGCAAGAGGGGTTTGAGCAGTTCTTC
TRBJ2-1 | NA | many | TRBV12-3/TRBV12-4 | CASSLALRSEQFF | TGTGCCAGCAGTTTAGCGCTTAGGAGCGAGCAGTTCTTC
TRBJ2-3 | TRBD2 | NA | TRBV15 | CATSREREGPNTQYF | TGTGCCACCAGCAGGGAGCGGGAGGGCCCCAATACGCAGTATTTT
TRBJ2-1 | TRBD1 | many | TRBV10-3 | CAISPGTGVKSYNEQFF | TGTGCCATCAGTCCCGGGACAGGGGTCAAATCCTACAATGAGCAGTTCTTC
TRBJ2-2 | NA | NA | TRBV6-5 | CASSYRGQGGELFF | TGTGCCAGCAGTTACAGGGGTCAAGGCGGGGAGCTGTTTTTT
TRBJ2-3 | TRBD2 | NA | TRBV6-5 | CASSYGGGGADTQYF | TGTGCCAGCAGTTACGGAGGCGGGGGGGCGGATACGCAGTATTTT
TRBJ2-7 | NA | many | TRBV29-1 | CSVDQGGSPYEQYF | TGCAGCGTTGACCAAGGGGGTTCCCCCTACGAGCAGTACTTC
TRBJ1-2 | TRBD1 | few | TRBV29-1 | CSVDSGQPNYGYTF | TGCAGCGTGGACTCGGGACAGCCTAACTATGGCTACACCTTC
TRBJ1-2 | NA | few | TRBV5-1 | CASSIEIGSQRKGYTF | TGCGCCAGCAGCATCGAAATCGGGTCTCAAAGGAAGGGCTACACCTTC
TRBJ2-7 | NA | many | TRBV5-6 | CASSPTASPYEQYF | TGTGCCAGCAGCCCGACCGCGTCACCCTACGAGCAGTACTTC
TRBJ2-1 | TRBD1 | many | TRBV24-1 | CATSDGRDRGVYNEQFF | TGTGCCACCAGTGACGGCCGGGACAGGGGAGTGTACAATGAGCAGTTCTTC
TRBJ2-5 | TRBD2 | few | TRBV10-3 | CAISDHLAGQETQYF | TGTGCCATCAGTGATCACCTAGCGGGGCAAGAGACCCAGTACTTC
TRBJ2-2 | NA | many | TRBV12-3/TRBV12-4 | CASTLGPSGGELFF | TGTGCCAGCACCTTAGGGCCATCGGGCGGGGAGCTGTTTTTT
TRBJ1-1 | TRBD1 | few | TRBV5-1 | CASSLGDRVGSANTEAFF | TGCGCCAGCAGCTTGGGGGACAGGGTCGGGTCTGCGAACACTGAAGCTTTCTTT
TRBJ2-5 | TRBD1 | few | TRBV28 | CASTLRGTGLQETQYF | TGTGCCAGCACCTTACGGGGGACAGGACTCCAAGAGACCCAGTACTTC
TRBJ1-1 | NA | many | TRBV5-1 | CASSLTGTIPNTEAFF | TGCGCCAGCAGCTTGACAGGGACAATACCGAACACTGAAGCTTTCTTT
TRBJ2-1 | NA | few | TRBV7-9 | CASSASAGTNNEQFF | TGTGCCAGCAGCGCGTCAGCAGGAACCAACAATGAGCAGTTCTTC
TRBJ1-6 | NA | NA | TRBV25-1 | CASSGAVMNSPLHF | TGTGCCAGCAGTGGGGCAGTTATGAATTCACCCCTCCACTTT
TRBJ2-3 | NA | many | TRBV5-1 | CASSIQLLSGTDTQYF | TGCGCCAGCAGCATACAGCTACTAAGTGGGACAGATACGCAGTATTTT
TRBJ1-4 | NA | few | TRBV20-1 | CSARVKPGQSPNEKLFF | TGCAGTGCTAGAGTCAAACCGGGACAATCTCCTAATGAAAAACTGTTTTTT
TRBJ2-1 | TRBD2 | few | TRBV12-3/TRBV12-4 | CASSLASGVTYNEQFF | TGTGCCAGCAGTTTAGCCAGCGGGGTTACCTACAATGAGCAGTTCTTC
TRBJ2-3 | TRBD1 | NA | TRBV9 | CASSVVDRGHTTDTQYF | TGTGCCAGCAGCGTAGTTGACAGGGGACATACCACAGATACGCAGTATTTT
TRBJ2-1 | NA | NA | TRBV2 | CATTTVASYNEQFF | TGTGCCACCACAACGGTGGCTTCCTACAATGAGCAGTTCTTC
TRBJ2-2 | TRBD2 | few | TRBV7-2 | CASPSGRATGELFF | TGTGCCAGCCCCAGCGGGAGAGCAACCGGGGAGCTGTTTTTT
TRBJ2-2 | NA | many | TRBV10-3 | CAISERAWTGELFF | TGTGCCATCAGTGAGAGGGCCTGGACCGGGGAGCTGTTTTTT
TRBJ2-7 | NA | many | TRBV12-3/TRBV12-4 | CASSPQAGSTYEQYF | TGTGCCAGCAGTCCCCAGGCTGGCAGTACCTACGAGCAGTACTTC